What follows are 9 T cell receptor beta chains derived from one specimen sequenced in a study of control samples from healthy donors and cancer patients. TCRdb keeps only in-frame clones here, not all; method: immunoSEQ multiplex PCR. The table records roughly 88,000 clones, 85% of them present only once. Sequenced material: blood. Receptor source: a man aged 25-45 years in good health.

The chain joins TRBV19 to TRBJ1-1, with a tentative D call TRBD1 (5 bases). V was trimmed by 3 bases and J by 5 bases, leaving 13 bases between them. This CDR3 is 14 amino acids long. Germline values: CDR1 LNHDA, CDR2 SQIVND (reference sequence). CDR3 nucleotide sequence: TGTGCCAGTAGTATTTCGGGGGGACGGACTGAAGCTTTCTTT. Protein product: CASSISGGRTEAFF.

The chain couples TRBV12-3 or TRBV12-4 to TRBJ1-2; D not certain. V gave up 6 bases and J gave up 1 base, with 6 bases separating them. The CDR3 sequence is 12 residues long. This CDR3 is CASSLNNYGYTF. As DNA, the CDR3 is TGTGCCAGCAGCTTGAATAACTATGGCTACACCTTC.

The chain is built from TRBV7-9 and TRBJ1-6; D is uncertain. Germline V lookup: CDR1 SEHNR, CDR2 FQNEAQ (reference sequence). Trimming cost V 1 base and J 9 bases, with 4 bases left between them. The CDR3 sequence is 12 residues long. DNA of the CDR3: TGTGCCAGCAGCTTAGGTTCTTCACCCCTCCACTTT. Translation gives CASSLGSSPLHF. Filled out from reference TRBV7-9 and TRBJ1-6, the complete variable domain reads DTGVSQNPRHKITKRGQNVTFRCDPISEHNRLYWYRQTLGQGPEFLTYFQNEAQLEKSRLLSDRFSAERPKGSFSTLEIQRTEQGDSAMYLCASSLGSSPLHFGNGTRLTVT.

CDR3 protein: CASSAQGGSGQPQHF. In nucleotides, the CDR3 is TGTGCCAGCAGCGCTCAGGGGGGATCGGGTCAGCCCCAGCATTTT. V usage is TRBV11-2 and J usage is TRBJ1-5; 7 positions agree with TRBD1. J was trimmed by 6 bases and V by 5 bases; bases with no gene match: 10. Germline V gene sequence: CDR1 SGHAT, CDR2 FQNNGV. CDR3 size: 15 residues.

This rearrangement joins TRBV27 to TRBJ1-3; 7 bases are shared with TRBD1. The length of the CDR3 is 16 residues. The J segment lost 0 bases and the V segment lost 4 bases, leaving 6 bases of the junction unmatched. The germline V gene has CDR1 MNHEY and CDR2 SMNVEV (reference sequence). CDR3 coding DNA: TGTGCCAGCAGTTCTCGGGACAGCAACTCTGGAAACACCATATATTTT. This codes for CASSSRDSNSGNTIYF.

For the CDR3, the DNA is TGTGCCAGCAGCCCTAGTTGGGGTATTGCAGATACGCAGTATTTT. This encodes CASSPSWGIADTQYF. The chain combines TRBV7-3 with TRBJ2-3; no definite D call. Germline V gene data show CDR1 as SGHTA and CDR2 as FQGTGA. This CDR3 has 15 amino acids. Trimming stripped 5 bases from V and 4 bases from J, with 16 bases between. Complete variable domain (other parts from reference TRBV7-3 and TRBJ2-3): GAGVSQTPSNKVTEKGKYVELRCDPISGHTALYWYRQSLGQGPEFLIYFQGTGAADDSGLPNDRFFAVRPEGSVSTLKIQRTERGDSAVYLCASSPSWGIADTQYFGPGTRLTVL.

The V gene is TRBV5-1, the J gene TRBJ2-3; D remains unclear. The CDR3 runs to 14 residues. Trimming shortened V by 4 bases and J by 1 base, and 10 bases separated the two germline ends. From germline, CDR1 is SGHRS and CDR2 YFSETQ. The CDR3 DNA reads as TGCGCCAGCAGCCCGTACGGACGCACAGATACGCAGTATTTT. This sequence encodes CASSPYGRTDTQYF. Looking up the rest from reference TRBV5-1 and TRBJ2-3 gives the full variable domain: KAGVTQTPRYLIKTRGQQVTLSCSPISGHRSVSWYQQTPGQGLQFLFEYFSETQRNKGNFPGRFSGRQFSNSRSEMNVSTLELGDSALYLCASSPYGRTDTQYFGPGTRLTVL.

The genes are TRBV2 and TRBJ2-7, with a possible D match to TRBD2 (6 bases). The germline CDR1 and CDR2 sequences are SNHLY and FYNNEI. The CDR3 extends over 16 amino acids. The V and J ends lost 6 bases and 0 bases respectively, with 18 bases between them. This CDR3 reads CASRGGIRISSYEQYF. In DNA, the CDR3 is TGTGCCAGCAGGGGCGGGATCAGAATCAGCTCCTACGAGCAGTACTTC. The full variable domain, its missing parts supplied by reference TRBV2 and TRBJ2-7, is EPEVTQTPSHQVTQMGQEVILRCVPISNHLYFYWYRQILGQKVEFLVSFYNNEISEKSEIFDDQFSVERPDGSNFTLKIRSTKLEDSAMYFCASRGGIRISSYEQYFGPGTRLTVT.

This chain connects TRBV6-6 to TRBJ2-3; D gene ambiguous. Trimming left V 2 bases short and J 2 bases short, with 5 bases between. Germline V gives CDR1 MNHNY, CDR2 SVGAGI (reference sequence). This CDR3 has 13 amino acids. CDR3 loop: CASSYVDTDTQYF. Written as DNA, the CDR3 is TGTGCCAGCAGTTACGTGGACACAGATACGCAGTATTTT.